The 6 T cell receptor beta chains below were found in one sample sequenced in a study of response to subunit inactivated influenza vaccine. MiXCR, run by TCRdb on the RT-PCR reads, gives a single entry per CDR3 protein. Of roughly 500,000 distinct CDR3 sequences in the sample, about 17% are singletons; the top ten hold 3%. The sequenced sample was CD4+ T cells sorted from PBMCs, obtained around 25 months after vaccination. The receptors derive from a man aged 50 to 69 who received an inactivated influenza vaccine.

The V call is TRBV7-2, the J call TRBJ2-3; perhaps TRBD2 as D (6 bases). From germline, CDR1 is SGHTA and CDR2 FQGNSA. Trimming left V 1 base short and J 15 bases short, with 11 bases between. This CDR3 is built from 11 residues. CDR3 in DNA: TGTGCCAGCAGCTTAGGCGGGACCAGATATTTT. It yields the protein CASSLGGTRYF. The whole variable domain, remainder taken from reference TRBV7-2 and TRBJ2-3, is GAGVSQSPSNKVTEKGKDVELRCDPISGHTALYWYRQSLGQGLEFLIYFQGNSAPDKSGLPSDRFSAERTGGSVSTLTIQRTQQEDSAVYLCASSLGGTRYFGPGTRLTVL.

This clonotype has a count of ten or more. The chain recombines TRBV4-1 with TRBJ1-3, with TRBD1 matching 7 bases. Germline V gene data show CDR1 as MGHRA and CDR2 as YSYEKL. Trimming at V came to 4 bases and at J to 0 bases, leaving 3 bases not matched to a gene. CDR3 length: 15 amino acids. CDR3 region: CASSRDRNSGNTIYF. The CDR3 DNA is TGCGCCAGCAGCCGGGACAGAAACTCTGGAAACACCATATATTTT.

This clonotype was seen repeatedly, ten times or more. The chain joins TRBV5-1 to TRBJ2-7; D not resolved. The CDR3 sequence is 12 residues long. Trimming left V 4 bases short and J 3 bases short, with 8 bases between. CDR1 and CDR2 (germline): SGHRS, YFSETQ. CDR3 protein: CASSPNFYEQYF. CDR3 DNA sequence: TGCGCCAGCAGCCCGAATTTCTACGAGCAGTACTTC.

The chain has TRBV5-1 and TRBJ2-5; no clear D. The CDR3 sequence is 14 residues long. The V and J ends lost 0 bases and 0 bases respectively, with 6 bases between them. The germline V gene encodes CDR1 SGHRS and CDR2 YFSETQ. This CDR3 is CASSLEHYQETQYF. The DNA for the CDR3 is TGCGCCAGCAGCTTGGAGCACTACCAAGAGACCCAGTACTTC.

V is TRBV20-1 and J is TRBJ2-1; 11 bases map to TRBD2. This CDR3 is built from 15 residues. V gave up 0 bases and J gave up 3 bases; unmatched junction bases: 1. Germline CDR1 and CDR2: DFQATT and SNEGSKA (reference sequence). CDR3 nucleotides: TGCAGTGCTAGAGATAGCGGGAGGGGCTACAATGAGCAGTTCTTC. Translation gives CSARDSGRGYNEQFF.

The CDR3 DNA sequence: TGCAGTGCTAGAAGGGTTCAGGATTGGGGAGCAGATACGCAGTATTTT. It yields the protein CSARRVQDWGADTQYF. The chain is built from TRBV20-1 and TRBJ2-3, with a possible D match to TRBD2 (5 bases). V was pared by 2 bases and J by 4 bases, with 19 bases between. Germline-derived CDR1 and CDR2 are DFQATT and SNEGSKA (reference sequence). The CDR3 totals 16 residues.